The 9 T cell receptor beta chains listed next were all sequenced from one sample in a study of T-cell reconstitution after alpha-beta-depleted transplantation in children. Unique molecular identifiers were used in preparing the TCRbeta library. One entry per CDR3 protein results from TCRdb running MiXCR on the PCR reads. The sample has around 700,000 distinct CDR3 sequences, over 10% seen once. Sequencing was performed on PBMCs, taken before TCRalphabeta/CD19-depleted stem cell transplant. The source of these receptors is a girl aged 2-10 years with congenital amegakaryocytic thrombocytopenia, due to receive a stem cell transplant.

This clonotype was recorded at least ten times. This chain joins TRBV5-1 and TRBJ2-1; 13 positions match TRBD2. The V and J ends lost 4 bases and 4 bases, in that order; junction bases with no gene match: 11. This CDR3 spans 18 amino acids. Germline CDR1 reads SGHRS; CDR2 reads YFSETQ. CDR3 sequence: CASSELAGGPSRYNEQFF. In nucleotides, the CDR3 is TGCGCCAGCAGCGAACTAGCGGGAGGGCCCTCGAGGTACAATGAGCAGTTCTTC.

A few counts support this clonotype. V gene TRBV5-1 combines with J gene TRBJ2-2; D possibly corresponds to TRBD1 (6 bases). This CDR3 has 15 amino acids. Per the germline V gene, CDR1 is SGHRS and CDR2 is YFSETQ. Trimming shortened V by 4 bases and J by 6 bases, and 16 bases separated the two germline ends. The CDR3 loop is CASSRTGSDAGELFF. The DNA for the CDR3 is TGCGCCAGCAGCCGAACAGGGAGCGATGCCGGGGAGCTGTTTTTT.

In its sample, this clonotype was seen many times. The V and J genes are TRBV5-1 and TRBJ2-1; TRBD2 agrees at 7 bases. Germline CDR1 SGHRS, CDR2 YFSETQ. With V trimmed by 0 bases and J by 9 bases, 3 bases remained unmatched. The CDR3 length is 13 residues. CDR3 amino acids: CASSLVTSSEQFF. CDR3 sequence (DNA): TGCGCCAGCAGCTTGGTGACTAGCTCTGAGCAGTTCTTC.

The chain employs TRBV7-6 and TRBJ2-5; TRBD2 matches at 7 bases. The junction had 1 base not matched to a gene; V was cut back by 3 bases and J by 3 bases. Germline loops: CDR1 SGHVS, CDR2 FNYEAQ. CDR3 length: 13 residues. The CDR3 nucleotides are TGTGCCAGCAGCTTCGGACTAGAAGAGACCCAGTACTTC. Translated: CASSFGLEETQYF.

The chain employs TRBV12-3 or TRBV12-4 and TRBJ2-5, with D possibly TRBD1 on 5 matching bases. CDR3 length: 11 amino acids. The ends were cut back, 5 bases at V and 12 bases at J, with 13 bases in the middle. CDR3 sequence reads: CASSQQDLKYF. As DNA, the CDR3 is TGTGCCAGCAGTCAACAGGATCTTAAGTACTTC.

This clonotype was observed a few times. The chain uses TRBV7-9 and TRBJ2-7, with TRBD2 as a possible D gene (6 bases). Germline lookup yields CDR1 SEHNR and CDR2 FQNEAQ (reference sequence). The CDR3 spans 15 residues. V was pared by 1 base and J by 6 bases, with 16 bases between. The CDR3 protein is CASSLDTSPGREQYF. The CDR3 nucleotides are TGTGCCAGCAGCTTAGATACTAGCCCCGGCCGCGAGCAGTACTTC.

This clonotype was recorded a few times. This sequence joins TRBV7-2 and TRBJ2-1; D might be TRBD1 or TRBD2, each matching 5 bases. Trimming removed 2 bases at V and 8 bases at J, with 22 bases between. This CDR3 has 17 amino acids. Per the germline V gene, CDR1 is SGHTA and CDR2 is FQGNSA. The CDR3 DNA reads TGTGCCAGCAGCTTAAAAGGTTATGTATCAGGGAGCGATGAGCAGTTCTTC. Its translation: CASSLKGYVSGSDEQFF.

CDR3 in amino acids: CATKPTGGSEKLFF. CDR3 nucleotides: TGTGCCACCAAGCCCACAGGCGGGTCCGAAAAACTGTTTTTT. This sequence joins TRBV15 and TRBJ1-4, with D tentatively TRBD1 (5 bases). CDR1 is LNHNV, CDR2 YYDKDF, per germline (reference sequence). CDR3 size: 14 residues. With 7 bases removed from V and 8 bases from J, the gap between germline ends came to 17 bases.

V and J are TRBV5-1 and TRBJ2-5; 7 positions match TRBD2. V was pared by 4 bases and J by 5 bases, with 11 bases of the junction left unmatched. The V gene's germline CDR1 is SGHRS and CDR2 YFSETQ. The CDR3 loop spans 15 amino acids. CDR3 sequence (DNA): TGCGCCAGCAGCACGAGCGGGAAGTCGGGCGAGACCCAGTACTTC. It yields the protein CASSTSGKSGETQYF.